Below are 10 T cell receptor beta chains sequenced from a single sample in a study of cytomegalovirus exposure and HLA in healthy donors. It was with 60 Vbeta and 13 Jbeta primers that the PCR ran. Assay used: immunoSEQ multiplex PCR; TCRdb lists only in-frame clones, some missing. The data contain some 200,000 clones, roughly 74% of them seen just once; the ten biggest clones take up around 1.9%. The material sequenced was PBMCs. These receptors were collected from a woman aged 30 to 39 in good health and CMV-seronegative.

The chain carries TRBV11-2 and TRBJ1-3; no clear D. This CDR3 comprises 15 residues. Trimming left V 2 bases short and J 0 bases short, with 8 bases between. Germline lookup yields CDR1 SGHAT and CDR2 FQNNGV. CDR3 in DNA: TGTGCCAGCAGCTTAAGCGTTCTCTCTGGAAACACCATATATTTT. It encodes CASSLSVLSGNTIYF.

This clone came up once. The rearrangement links TRBV4-1 to TRBJ1-1; D call uncertain. Between the trimmed V and J ends, which lost 0 bases and 0 bases, there was a span of 8 bases. Looked up from germline, CDR1 is MGHRA and CDR2 is YSYEKL. The CDR3 consists of 15 residues. The CDR3 DNA reads TGCGCCAGCAGCCAAGAAGAGGCACTGAACACTGAAGCTTTCTTT. It specifies CASSQEEALNTEAFF.

The chain recombines TRBV4-3 with TRBJ2-7; D call uncertain. V was pared by 0 bases and J by 1 base, with 10 bases between. The CDR3 is made up of 15 amino acids. The V gene's germline CDR1 is LGHNA and CDR2 YSLEER. In DNA, the CDR3 is TGCGCCAGCAGCCAAGATAATGAGGCTTCCTACGAGCAGTACTTC. As protein: CASSQDNEASYEQYF.

V and J are TRBV4-2 and TRBJ2-7; TRBD2 aligns across 9 bases. The length of the CDR3 is 16 residues. Trimming at V came to 4 bases and at J to 0 bases, leaving 7 bases not matched to a gene. Per the germline V gene, CDR1 is LGHNA and CDR2 is YNFKEQ. For the CDR3, the DNA is TGTGCCAGCAGCCCCGGCGTTAGCGGGGGCTCCTACGAGCAGTACTTC. Translating gives CASSPGVSGGSYEQYF.

V is TRBV5-1 and J is TRBJ2-2; D possibly corresponds to TRBD1 (5 bases). Germline V gives CDR1 SGHRS, CDR2 YFSETQ. The CDR3 extends over 16 amino acids. V gave up 0 bases and J gave up 0 bases, with 9 bases separating them. The CDR3 DNA reads as TGCGCCAGCAGCTTGGAAGGGGTCGCGAACACCGGGGAGCTGTTTTTT. Translated: CASSLEGVANTGELFF. The entire variable domain, with the rest obtained from reference TRBV5-1 and TRBJ2-2, is as follows: KAGVTQTPRYLIKTRGQQVTLSCSPISGHRSVSWYQQTPGQGLQFLFEYFSETQRNKGNFPGRFSGRQFSNSRSEMNVSTLELGDSALYLCASSLEGVANTGELFFGEGSRLTVL.

The J gene is TRBJ2-3, the V gene TRBV4-1; D remains unclear. V was trimmed by 4 bases and J by 1 base, leaving 12 bases between them. Germline-derived CDR1 and CDR2 are MGHRA and YSYEKL. The CDR3 has 15 amino acids. CDR3 coding DNA: TGCGCCAGCAGCCCTCCCAGGTCCCGCACAGATACGCAGTATTTT. It yields the protein CASSPPRSRTDTQYF.

The chain carries TRBV19 and TRBJ1-1; 10 bases match TRBD1. Germline-derived CDR1 and CDR2 are LNHDA and SQIVND (reference sequence). The J segment lost 5 bases and the V segment lost 11 bases, leaving 8 bases of the junction unmatched. The CDR3 runs 13 residues. CDR3 nucleotides: TGTGCCGCTGGACAGGGGGTAGGGACTGAAGCTTTCTTT. Protein product: CAAGQGVGTEAFF.

This chain links TRBV19 with TRBJ1-1; possible D gene TRBD1, 5 bases. The V gene lost 0 bases and the J gene lost 8 bases, with 19 bases spanning the gap. The CDR3 extends over 16 amino acids. Germline loops: CDR1 LNHDA, CDR2 SQIVND (reference sequence). CDR3 region: CASSIDGEGASSEAFF. Here the CDR3 DNA reads TGTGCCAGTAGTATAGATGGGGAAGGGGCATCTTCCGAAGCTTTCTTT.

This chain joins TRBV27 and TRBJ2-1, with 9 positions matching TRBD2. Germline values: CDR1 MNHEY, CDR2 SMNVEV (reference sequence). V shed 6 bases and J 5 bases; nucleotides not matched to a gene: 8. The CDR3 runs 15 residues. The CDR3 DNA reads as TGTGCCAGCAGCCCCCTAGCGGGGACGGACAATGAGCAGTTCTTC. As protein: CASSPLAGTDNEQFF.

The chain combines TRBV6-6 with TRBJ2-6; maybe TRBD2 (5 bases). The CDR3 has 13 residues. Germline V gene lookup returns CDR1 MNHNY and CDR2 SVGAGI (reference sequence). Trimming took 8 bases from V and 3 from J, leaving 8 bases between them. CDR3 nucleotides: TGTGCCAGCGAGGGAAATGGGGCCAACGTCCTGACTTTC. Its protein is CASEGNGANVLTF.